The 27 T cell receptor beta chains below were found in one sample sequenced in a study of T-cell reconstitution after alpha-beta-depleted transplantation in children. Preparation of the TCRbeta library was carried out with unique molecular identifiers. TCRdb reanalysed the PCR reads using MiXCR and keeps one entry per CDR3 protein. The table includes 200,000 to 250,000 distinct CDR3 sequences, around 10% detected once. Here the sequenced sample was PBMCs from the stem cell graft donor, taken from the stem cell graft. The receptors were sampled from a human donor who donated a stem cell graft to a child with acute lymphoblastic leukemia.

The CDR3 reads CASSLAAGGHQETQYF. The CDR3 DNA sequence: TGCGCCAGCAGCTTGGCTGCGGGGGGGCACCAAGAGACCCAGTACTTC. The V and J genes are TRBV5-1 and TRBJ2-5, with 9 positions matching TRBD2. The V gene end was trimmed by 0 bases and the J gene end by 0 bases; junction bases not matched to a gene: 3. Germline V gene lookup returns CDR1 SGHRS and CDR2 YFSETQ. The CDR3 has 16 amino acids. The entire variable domain, with the rest obtained from reference TRBV5-1 and TRBJ2-5, is as follows: KAGVTQTPRYLIKTRGQQVTLSCSPISGHRSVSWYQQTPGQGLQFLFEYFSETQRNKGNFPGRFSGRQFSNSRSEMNVSTLELGDSALYLCASSLAAGGHQETQYFGPGTRLLVL.

This clonotype came up many times. J is TRBJ2-1 and V is TRBV10-1, with 10 bases identical to TRBD2. The ends lost 5 bases at V and 13 bases at J; junction bases unmatched: 11. CDR3 length equals 14 residues. In germline, CDR1 is WNHNN, CDR2 SYGVQD (reference sequence). The chain's CDR3 is CASSPEGLAGDQFF. The CDR3 DNA follows: TGCGCCAGCAGTCCCGAAGGGCTAGCGGGGGATCAGTTCTTC.

This clonotype has a count of ten or more. The chain combines TRBV3-1 with TRBJ2-3; 8 bases fit TRBD2. V was clipped by 6 bases and J by 0 bases; unmatched bases: 5. The CDR3 consists of 15 residues. Germline CDR1 LGHDT, CDR2 YNNKEL (reference sequence). This CDR3 is CASRPAGASTDTQYF. Here the CDR3 DNA reads TGTGCCAGCAGACCAGCGGGGGCCAGCACAGATACGCAGTATTTT.

The J gene is TRBJ2-3, the V gene TRBV29-1; D remains ambiguous. CDR3 size: 13 residues. V shed 6 bases and J shed 2 bases, with 12 bases lying between them. Germline V gives CDR1 SQVTM, CDR2 ANQGSEA. The DNA for the CDR3 is TGCAGCGTCCGGACCCGGTTCACAGATACGCAGTATTTT. Its translation: CSVRTRFTDTQYF.

The rearrangement uses TRBV12-3 or TRBV12-4 and TRBJ2-7; 10 bases fit TRBD1. Trimming took 6 bases from V and 4 from J; bases not matched to a gene: 9. This CDR3 spans 15 amino acids. Here the CDR3 reads CASSPGQGPGYEQYF. DNA of the CDR3: TGTGCCAGCAGCCCGGGACAGGGGCCCGGTTACGAGCAGTACTTC.

The chain employs TRBV18 and TRBJ1-2, with D tentatively TRBD1 (5 bases). Germline CDR1 reads KGHSH; CDR2 reads LQKENI. V lost 2 bases and J 6 bases, leaving 7 bases between the germline ends. This CDR3 has 12 residues. CDR3 sequence: CASSPGDHGYTF. CDR3 DNA: TGTGCCAGCTCACCAGGGGACCATGGCTACACCTTC.

This chain uses TRBV10-3 with TRBJ2-2; D is uncertain. V dropped 5 bases and J dropped 1 base, with 2 bases sitting between them. CDR1 is ENHRY and CDR2 is SYGVKD in the germline V gene. The CDR3 is 12 residues long. The CDR3 loop reads CAISRNTGELFF. The CDR3 region has the DNA TGTGCCATCAGTAGGAACACCGGGGAGCTGTTTTTT.

This chain connects TRBV5-6 to TRBJ2-3, with no clear D. The CDR3 spans 17 residues. CDR1 and CDR2 from the germline V gene are SGHDT and YYEEEE. With 0 bases removed from V and 1 base from J, the gap between germline ends came to 15 bases. The CDR3 loop is CASSLAGVGQGTDTQYF. The CDR3, as DNA: TGTGCCAGCAGCTTGGCCGGAGTCGGGCAGGGCACAGATACGCAGTATTTT.

The chain couples TRBV6-5 to TRBJ1-1; no reliable D call. Trimming shortened V by 2 bases and J by 2 bases, and 12 bases separated the two germline ends. The CDR3 has 15 amino acids. Germline CDR1 reads MNHEY; CDR2 reads SVGAGI. This chain's CDR3 is CASSYEGRTNTEAFF. Written as DNA, the CDR3 is TGTGCCAGCAGTTACGAGGGCAGAACAAACACTGAAGCTTTCTTT.

This clonotype was observed at least ten times. The chain has TRBV5-4 and TRBJ2-7; D is ambiguous. The CDR3 contains 12 residues. The V end was cut by 1 base, the J end by 5 bases, with 7 bases between. CDR1 is SGHNT and CDR2 is YYREEE in the germline V gene (reference sequence). In DNA form, the CDR3 reads TGTGCCAGCAGCTTGTCATGGGACGAGCAGTACTTC. Protein: CASSLSWDEQYF. The entire variable domain, with the rest obtained from reference TRBV5-4 and TRBJ2-7, is as follows: ETGVTQSPTHLIKTRGQQVTLRCSSQSGHNTVSWYQQALGQGPQFIFQYYREEENGRGNFPPRFSGLQFPNYSSELNVNALELDDSALYLCASSLSWDEQYFGPGTRLTVT.

The CDR3, as DNA: TGTGCCACCAGTGAGTACCGGGACAGGGTGTGTGAGCAGTACTTC. It yields the protein CATSEYRDRVCEQYF. The genes are TRBV24-1 and TRBJ2-7, with TRBD1 identical over 9 bases. CDR3 length equals 15 residues. The J segment lost 7 bases and the V segment lost 4 bases, leaving 10 bases of the junction unmatched. Germline CDR1 reads KGHDR; CDR2 reads SFDVKD.

A few counts support this clonotype. J is TRBJ2-7 and V is TRBV11-2; 7 bases map to TRBD1. The CDR3 totals 12 residues. With V trimmed by 5 bases and J by 6 bases, 4 bases remained unmatched. Germline loops: CDR1 SGHAT, CDR2 FQNNGV. The CDR3 bases are TGTGCCAGCAGCCGTGACAGGGCCGAGCAGTACTTC. This codes for CASSRDRAEQYF.

This clonotype has a count of ten or more. The chain carries TRBV5-4 and TRBJ1-1; unclear D gene. The germline gives CDR1 SGHNT, CDR2 YYREEE (reference sequence). The CDR3 is 14 residues long. V was cut by 0 bases and J by 5 bases, with 11 bases left in between. The CDR3 loop reads CASSLVAGSTEAFF. DNA for the CDR3: TGTGCCAGCAGCTTGGTGGCGGGGTCAACTGAAGCTTTCTTT.

This clonotype was counted a few times. The V call is TRBV12-3 or TRBV12-4, the J call TRBJ1-4, with 8 nucleotides matching TRBD1. The CDR3 runs 17 residues. With 2 bases clipped from V and 8 bases from J, the junction kept 13 bases outside the gene matches. CDR3 amino acids: CASSLRSGQGAWEKLFF. The CDR3 nucleotides are TGTGCCAGCAGTTTACGCAGCGGACAGGGCGCTTGGGAAAAACTGTTTTTT.

This clonotype appeared many times. The V gene is TRBV7-9, the J gene TRBJ1-6; 7 positions match TRBD1. The junction had 17 bases not matched to a gene; V was cut back by 5 bases and J by 10 bases. Germline V gene lookup returns CDR1 SEHNR and CDR2 FQNEAQ (reference sequence). The CDR3 has 17 residues. CDR3 sequence reads: CASSIHDREGAGSPLHF. The CDR3 DNA reads as TGTGCCAGCAGCATACACGACAGGGAGGGGGCCGGGTCACCCCTCCACTTT.

This clonotype was picked up many times. The chain combines TRBV4-3 with TRBJ2-1; D possibly corresponds to TRBD2 (6 bases). The CDR3 sequence is 15 residues long. Germline lookup yields CDR1 LGHNA and CDR2 YSLEER. Deletions cut 1 base from V and 12 bases from J, with 19 bases between. The CDR3 is CASSQASPGVARQFF. The CDR3, as DNA: TGCGCCAGCAGCCAAGCCTCCCCGGGGGTAGCCAGGCAGTTCTTC.

Notes on this clonotype: A much larger clonotype is one base distant, so this may be a read error. The missing conserved phenylalanine or tryptophan at the end of this CDR3 makes a read error likely. CDR3 residues: CSARGVAGSGEKLFC. CDR3 DNA: TGCAGTGCCCGGGGGGTGGCAGGGAGCGGTGAAAAACTGTTTTGT. J is TRBJ1-4 and V is TRBV20-1; D may be TRBD1 (5 bases). V gave up 6 bases and J gave up 7 bases, with 21 bases separating them. The V gene's germline CDR1 is DFQATT and CDR2 SNEGSKA (reference sequence). The CDR3 has 15 amino acids.

The chain employs TRBV10-3 and TRBJ2-3; 11 bases map to TRBD2. The germline CDR1 and CDR2 sequences are ENHRY and SYGVKD. This CDR3 is built from 14 residues. V lost 11 bases to trimming and J lost 4 bases; unmatched junction nucleotides: 8. The CDR3 region is CAVASGGNPDTQYF. The DNA for the CDR3 is TGTGCCGTAGCTAGCGGGGGGAACCCAGATACGCAGTATTTT.

The chain couples TRBV12-3 or TRBV12-4 to TRBJ2-6; 7 positions agree with TRBD1. This CDR3 spans 16 amino acids. V lost 1 base, J lost 3 bases, and 3 bases stayed unmatched. DNA for the CDR3: TGTGCCAGCAGTTTAGTTTCAGGGGGTGGGGCCAACGTCCTGACTTTC. It translates to CASSLVSGGGANVLTF.

This clonotype came up many times. V gene TRBV10-3 combines with J gene TRBJ2-5; no reliable D call. This CDR3 has 13 amino acids. Between the trimmed V and J ends, which lost 2 bases and 4 bases, there was a span of 8 bases. Germline V gene lookup returns CDR1 ENHRY and CDR2 SYGVKD. The CDR3 DNA is TGTGCCATCAGTGAGCCGCCTGGAGAGACCCAGTACTTC. Protein: CAISEPPGETQYF.

This clonotype was seen repeatedly, ten times or more. The gene calls are TRBV25-1 and TRBJ2-3; a possible D gene is TRBD2 (5 bases). The CDR3 loop spans 13 amino acids. Trimming removed 7 bases from V and 0 bases from J, with 8 bases in between. CDR1 and CDR2 from the germline V gene are MGHDK and SYGVNS. The CDR3 bases are TGTGCCAGCAATGAGGGTAGCACAGATACGCAGTATTTT. It codes for CASNEGSTDTQYF.

The chain is built from TRBV5-1 and TRBJ2-2, with D perhaps matching TRBD2 (5 bases). Germline values: CDR1 SGHRS, CDR2 YFSETQ. V was pared by 0 bases and J by 1 base, with 10 bases between. This CDR3 is 16 amino acids long. The CDR3 sequence: CASSLGSSGNTGELFF. Here the CDR3 DNA reads TGCGCCAGCAGCTTGGGATCCAGCGGGAACACCGGGGAGCTGTTTTTT.

This clonotype has only a few counts. The V and J genes are TRBV3-1 and TRBJ2-1; 7 nucleotides match TRBD2. CDR1 and CDR2 from the germline V gene are LGHDT and YNNKEL (reference sequence). CDR3 length: 12 residues. V lost 7 bases and J lost 10; bases outside the gene matches: 7. The CDR3 protein is CASTSSGDEQFF. In DNA, the CDR3 is TGTGCCAGCACCAGCAGCGGGGACGAGCAGTTCTTC.

The rearrangement uses TRBV4-1 and TRBJ1-6; 8 bases map to TRBD1. Germline V gene sequence: CDR1 MGHRA, CDR2 YSYEKL. This CDR3 is 16 amino acids long. V dropped 2 bases and J dropped 13; count of bases not matched to a gene: 13. The CDR3 sequence: CASSQQMDRDNLPLHF. The CDR3 nucleotides read TGCGCCAGCAGCCAACAAATGGACAGGGATAATTTGCCCCTCCACTTT.

This chain links TRBV7-9 with TRBJ2-1; D gene ambiguous. The V gene's germline CDR1 is SEHNR and CDR2 FQNEAQ (reference sequence). Trimming took 7 bases from V and 6 from J, leaving 4 bases between them. The CDR3 loop spans 10 amino acids. CDR3: CASTPNEQFF. Here the CDR3 DNA reads TGTGCCAGCACCCCCAATGAGCAGTTCTTC.

This clonotype was counted a few times. J is TRBJ2-3 and V is TRBV2, with D tentatively TRBD1 or TRBD2 (5 bases each). Germline V gene lookup returns CDR1 SNHLY and CDR2 FYNNEI. Trimming removed 7 bases at V and 0 bases at J, with 17 bases between. The CDR3 extends over 16 amino acids. The CDR3 sequence: CASTDGDRYSTDTQYF. DNA of the CDR3: TGTGCCAGCACGGATGGGGACCGATATAGCACAGATACGCAGTATTTT.

This sequence joins TRBV3-1 and TRBJ2-3; D perhaps matches TRBD1 (6 bases). The CDR3 consists of 16 residues. Trimming removed 6 bases at V and 2 bases at J, with 18 bases between. Germline V gives CDR1 LGHDT, CDR2 YNNKEL (reference sequence). CDR3 coding DNA: TGTGCCAGCAGTAACGGACAGATTCGCCCCACAGATACGCAGTATTTT. Encoded protein: CASSNGQIRPTDTQYF.